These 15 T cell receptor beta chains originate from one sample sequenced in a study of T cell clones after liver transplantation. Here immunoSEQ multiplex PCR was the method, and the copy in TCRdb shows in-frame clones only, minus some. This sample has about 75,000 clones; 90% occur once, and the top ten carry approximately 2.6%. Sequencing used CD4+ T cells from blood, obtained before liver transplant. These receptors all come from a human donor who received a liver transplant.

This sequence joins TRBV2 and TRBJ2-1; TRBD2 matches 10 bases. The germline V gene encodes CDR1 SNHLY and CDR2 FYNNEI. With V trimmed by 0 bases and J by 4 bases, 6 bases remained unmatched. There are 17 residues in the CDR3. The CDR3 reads CASSEAGGLAVYNEQFF. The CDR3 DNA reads TGTGCCAGCAGTGAAGCTGGCGGACTAGCGGTATACAATGAGCAGTTCTTC.

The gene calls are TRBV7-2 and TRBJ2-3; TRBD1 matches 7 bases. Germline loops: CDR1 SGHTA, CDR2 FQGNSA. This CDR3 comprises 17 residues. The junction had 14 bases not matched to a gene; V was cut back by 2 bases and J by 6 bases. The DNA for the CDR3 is TGTGCCAGCAGCTTACTTGGGACAGCTGGGTTTACGGATACGCAGTATTTT. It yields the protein CASSLLGTAGFTDTQYF.

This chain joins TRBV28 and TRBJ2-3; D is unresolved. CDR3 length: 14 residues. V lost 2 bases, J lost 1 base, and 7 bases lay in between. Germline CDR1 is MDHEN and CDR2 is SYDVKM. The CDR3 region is CASSLERRTDTQYF. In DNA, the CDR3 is TGTGCCAGCAGTTTAGAACGGCGCACAGATACGCAGTATTTT.

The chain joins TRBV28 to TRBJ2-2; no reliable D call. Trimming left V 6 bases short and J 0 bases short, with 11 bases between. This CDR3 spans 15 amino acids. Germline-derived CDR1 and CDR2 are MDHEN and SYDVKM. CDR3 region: CASRRGRTNTGELFF. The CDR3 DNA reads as TGTGCCAGCAGACGCGGACGAACGAACACCGGGGAGCTGTTTTTT.

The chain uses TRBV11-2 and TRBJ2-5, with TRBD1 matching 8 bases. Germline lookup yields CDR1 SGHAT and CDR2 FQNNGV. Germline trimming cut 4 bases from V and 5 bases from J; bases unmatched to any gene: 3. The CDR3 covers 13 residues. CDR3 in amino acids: CASSSDRDETQYF. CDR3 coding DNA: TGTGCCAGCAGCTCGGACAGGGATGAGACCCAGTACTTC.

Written as DNA, the CDR3 is TGTGCCAGTAGTGACAGGGGGATATCTGAAGCTTTCTTT. This sequence encodes CASSDRGISEAFF. The chain joins TRBV19 to TRBJ1-1; 9 bases fit TRBD1. The CDR3 has 13 residues. The V gene end was trimmed by 5 bases and the J gene end by 6 bases; junction bases not matched to a gene: 4. From germline, CDR1 is LNHDA and CDR2 SQIVND (reference sequence).

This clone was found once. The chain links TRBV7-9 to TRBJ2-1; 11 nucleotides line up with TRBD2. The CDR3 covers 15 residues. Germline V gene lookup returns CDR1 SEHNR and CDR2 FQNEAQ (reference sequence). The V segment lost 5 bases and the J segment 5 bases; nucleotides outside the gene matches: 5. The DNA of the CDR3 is TGTGCCAGCAGCCAGGGACTAGCGGAAAACAATGAGCAGTTCTTC. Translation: CASSQGLAENNEQFF.

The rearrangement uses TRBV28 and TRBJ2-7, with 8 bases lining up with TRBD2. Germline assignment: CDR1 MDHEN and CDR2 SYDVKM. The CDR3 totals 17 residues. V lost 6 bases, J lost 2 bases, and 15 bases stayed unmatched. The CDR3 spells CASRGGYGVAGPYEQYF. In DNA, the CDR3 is TGTGCCAGCAGGGGAGGGTATGGGGTAGCGGGACCCTACGAGCAGTACTTC.

CDR3 nucleotides: TGTGCCAGTAGTATAGGGATGACAGCTAAAAACATTCAGTACTTC. Translating it yields CASSIGMTAKNIQYF. The rearrangement links TRBV19 to TRBJ2-4; possible D gene TRBD1, 5 bases. Trimming cost V 1 base and J 4 bases, with 11 bases left between them. The CDR3 length is 15 residues. CDR1 and CDR2 from the germline V gene are LNHDA and SQIVND (reference sequence).

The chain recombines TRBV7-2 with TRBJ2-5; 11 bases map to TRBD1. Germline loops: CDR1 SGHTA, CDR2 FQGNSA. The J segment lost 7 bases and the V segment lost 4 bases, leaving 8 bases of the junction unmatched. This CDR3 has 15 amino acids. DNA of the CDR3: TGTGCCAGCAGCTCGGGGACAGGGGGGAGTGGGACCCAGTACTTC. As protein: CASSSGTGGSGTQYF.

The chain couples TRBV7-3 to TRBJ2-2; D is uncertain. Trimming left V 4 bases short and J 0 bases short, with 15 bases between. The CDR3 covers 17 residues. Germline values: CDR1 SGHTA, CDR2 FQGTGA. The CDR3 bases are TGTGCCAGCAGCTCAGATTCTAACGGACCGAACACCGGGGAGCTGTTTTTT. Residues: CASSSDSNGPNTGELFF.

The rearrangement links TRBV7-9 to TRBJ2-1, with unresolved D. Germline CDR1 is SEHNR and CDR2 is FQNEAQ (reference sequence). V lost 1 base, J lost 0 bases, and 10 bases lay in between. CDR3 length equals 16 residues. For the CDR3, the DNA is TGTGCCAGCAGCTTAGACTCCAGAGGCTCCTACAATGAGCAGTTCTTC. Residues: CASSLDSRGSYNEQFF. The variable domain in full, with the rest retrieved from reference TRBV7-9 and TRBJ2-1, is DTGVSQNPRHKITKRGQNVTFRCDPISEHNRLYWYRQTLGQGPEFLTYFQNEAQLEKSRLLSDRFSAERPKGSFSTLEIQRTEQGDSAMYLCASSLDSRGSYNEQFFGPGTRLTVL.

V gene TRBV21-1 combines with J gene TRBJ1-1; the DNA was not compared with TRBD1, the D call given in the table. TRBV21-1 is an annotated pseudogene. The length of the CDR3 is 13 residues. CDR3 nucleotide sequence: TGTGCCAGCACCGACAGGGTTGGTCTCTCAGCTTTCTTT. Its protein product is CASTDRVGLSAFF.

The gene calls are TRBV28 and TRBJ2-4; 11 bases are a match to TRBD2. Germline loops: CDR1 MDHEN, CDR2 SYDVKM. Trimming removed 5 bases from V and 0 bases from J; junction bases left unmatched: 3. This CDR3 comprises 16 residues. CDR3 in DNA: TGTGCCAGCAGTCATACTAGCGGGAGAGCCAAAAACATTCAGTACTTC. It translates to CASSHTSGRAKNIQYF.

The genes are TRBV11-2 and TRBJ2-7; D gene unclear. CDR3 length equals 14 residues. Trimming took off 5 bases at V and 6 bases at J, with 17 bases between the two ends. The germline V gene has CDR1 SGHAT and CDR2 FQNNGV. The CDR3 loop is CASSRPVGLGEQYF. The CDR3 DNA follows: TGTGCCAGCAGCCGTCCGGTGGGGTTGGGCGAGCAGTACTTC. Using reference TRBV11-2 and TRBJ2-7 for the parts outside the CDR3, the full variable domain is EAGVAQSPRYKIIEKRQSVAFWCNPISGHATLYWYQQILGQGPKLLIQFQNNGVVDDSQLPKDRFSAERLKGVDSTLKIQPAKLEDSAVYLCASSRPVGLGEQYFGPGTRLTVT.